This TCR beta chain was sequenced in a study of vaccination effects on CD4 cells after COVID-19. Study at large: Sampling occurred 16 days and one week pre-vaccination in two convalescent patients.

Peptide-pool stimulation followed by sequencing identified expanded antigen-specific CD4+ clonotypes in the ViraFEST assay. Culture lasted about nine days before CD4+ T cell isolation. By PCR, the person was confirmed to have had SARS-CoV-2 infection between March and December 2020. Repertoires were generated with immunoSEQ multiplex PCR, while TCRdb's copy carries only in-frame clones and drops some. The sample shows about 70,000 clones, 73% of them seen only once. Worth noting for this clone: Antigen: not known.

The V end was cut by 3 bases, the J end by 3 bases, with 15 bases between. CDR1 and CDR2 from the germline V gene are KGHSH and LQKENI. The CDR3 is made up of 16 amino acids. Study findings and constraints: The study found marked clonal contraction of infection- and vaccine-induced clones late after vaccination.

Here the sequenced sample was CD4+ T cells from PBMCs cultured with HIV peptides, taken before COVID-19 vaccination. Documented subset: HIV-1 Nef peptide pool negative control/reference culture. The TCR originated in a human donor who had a prior SARS-CoV-2 infection. The chain couples TRBV18 to TRBJ2-1; the D is unclear. DNA of the CDR3: TGTGCCAGCTCACCCCTTACACGCGATCTCTACAATGAGCAGTTCTTC. Translated: CASSPLTRDLYNEQFF.